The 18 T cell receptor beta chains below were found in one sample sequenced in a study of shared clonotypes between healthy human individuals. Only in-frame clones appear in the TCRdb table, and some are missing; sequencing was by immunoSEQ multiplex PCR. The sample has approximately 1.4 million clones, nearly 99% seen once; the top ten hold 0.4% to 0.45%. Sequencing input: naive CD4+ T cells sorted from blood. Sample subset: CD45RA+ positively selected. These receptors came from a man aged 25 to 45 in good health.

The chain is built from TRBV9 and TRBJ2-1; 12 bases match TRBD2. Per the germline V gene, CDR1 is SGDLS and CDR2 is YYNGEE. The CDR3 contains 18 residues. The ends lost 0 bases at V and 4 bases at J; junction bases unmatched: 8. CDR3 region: CASSVGLAGVRLYNEQFF. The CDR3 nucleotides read TGTGCCAGCAGCGTAGGACTAGCGGGAGTAAGGTTGTACAATGAGCAGTTCTTC. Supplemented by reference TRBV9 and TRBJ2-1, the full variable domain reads DSGVTQTPKHLITATGQRVTLRCSPRSGDLSVYWYQQSLDQGLQFLIQYYNGEERAKGNILERFSAQQFPDLHSELNLSSLELGDSALYFCASSVGLAGVRLYNEQFFGPGTRLTVL.

The CDR3 nucleotides are TGTGCCACACAGGAGCGGGAGGCAAACAATGAGCAGTTCTTC. This codes for CATQEREANNEQFF. The V and J genes are TRBV10-3 and TRBJ2-1, with TRBD2 matching over 9 bases. The CDR3 is 14 residues long. V trimming: 10 bases; J trimming: 5 bases; junction bases outside the gene matches: 9. Germline V lookup: CDR1 ENHRY, CDR2 SYGVKD.

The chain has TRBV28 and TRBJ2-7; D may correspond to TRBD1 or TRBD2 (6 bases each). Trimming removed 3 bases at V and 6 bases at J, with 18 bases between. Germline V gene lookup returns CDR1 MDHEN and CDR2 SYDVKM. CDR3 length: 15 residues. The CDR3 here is CASSFPTQQGLEQYF. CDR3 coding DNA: TGTGCCAGCAGTTTCCCGACCCAACAGGGACTCGAGCAGTACTTC. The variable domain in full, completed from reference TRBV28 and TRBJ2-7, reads DVKVTQSSRYLVKRTGEKVFLECVQDMDHENMFWYRQDPGLGLRLIYFSYDVKMKEKGDIPEGYSVSREKKERFSLILESASTNQTSMYLCASSFPTQQGLEQYFGPGTRLTVT.

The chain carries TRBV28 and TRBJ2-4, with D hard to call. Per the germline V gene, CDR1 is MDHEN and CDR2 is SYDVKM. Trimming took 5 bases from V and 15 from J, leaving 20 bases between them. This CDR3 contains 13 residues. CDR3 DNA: TGTGCCAGCAGTCCTGATGCCCAGCAACCGGGGTACTTC. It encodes CASSPDAQQPGYF.

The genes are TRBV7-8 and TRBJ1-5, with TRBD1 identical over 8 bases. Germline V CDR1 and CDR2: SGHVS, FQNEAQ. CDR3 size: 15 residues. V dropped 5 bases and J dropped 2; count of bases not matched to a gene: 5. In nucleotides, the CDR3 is TGTGCCAGCAGCGAAGGACAGGGTCGCAATCAGCCCCAGCATTTT. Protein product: CASSEGQGRNQPQHF.

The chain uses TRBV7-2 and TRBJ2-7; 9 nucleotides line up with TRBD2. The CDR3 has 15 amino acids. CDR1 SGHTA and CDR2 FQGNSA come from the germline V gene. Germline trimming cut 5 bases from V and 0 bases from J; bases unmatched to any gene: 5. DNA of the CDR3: TGTGCCAGCAGCGTTAGCGGGGGAGGCTCCTACGAGCAGTACTTC. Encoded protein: CASSVSGGGSYEQYF. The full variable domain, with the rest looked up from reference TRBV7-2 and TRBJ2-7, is GAGVSQSPSNKVTEKGKDVELRCDPISGHTALYWYRQSLGQGLEFLIYFQGNSAPDKSGLPSDRFSAERTGGSVSTLTIQRTQQEDSAVYLCASSVSGGGSYEQYFGPGTRLTVT.

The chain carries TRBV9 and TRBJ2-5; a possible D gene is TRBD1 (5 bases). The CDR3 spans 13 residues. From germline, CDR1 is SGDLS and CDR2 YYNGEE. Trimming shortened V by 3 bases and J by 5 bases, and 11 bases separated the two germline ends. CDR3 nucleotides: TGTGCCAGCAGCGCCCAAGGGGTTGAGACCCAGTACTTC. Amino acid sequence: CASSAQGVETQYF.

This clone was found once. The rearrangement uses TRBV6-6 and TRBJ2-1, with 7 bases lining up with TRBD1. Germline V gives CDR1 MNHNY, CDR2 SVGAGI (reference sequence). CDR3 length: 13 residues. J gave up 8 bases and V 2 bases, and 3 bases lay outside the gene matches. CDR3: CASSYTGVDEQFF. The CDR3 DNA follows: TGTGCCAGCAGTTACACAGGGGTAGATGAGCAGTTCTTC.

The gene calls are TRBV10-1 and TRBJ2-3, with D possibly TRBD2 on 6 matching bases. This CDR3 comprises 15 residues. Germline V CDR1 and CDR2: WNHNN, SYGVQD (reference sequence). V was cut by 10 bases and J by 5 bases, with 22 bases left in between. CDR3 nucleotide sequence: TGCGCCATCAGACCAAACGGGAGTACGGTAGATACGCAGTATTTT. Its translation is CAIRPNGSTVDTQYF.

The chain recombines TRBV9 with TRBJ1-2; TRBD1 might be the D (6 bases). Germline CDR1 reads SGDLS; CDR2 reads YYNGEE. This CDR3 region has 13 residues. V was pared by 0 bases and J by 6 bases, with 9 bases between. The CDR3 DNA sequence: TGTGCCAGCAGCGTAGACAGGGACGATGGCTACACCTTC. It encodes CASSVDRDDGYTF.

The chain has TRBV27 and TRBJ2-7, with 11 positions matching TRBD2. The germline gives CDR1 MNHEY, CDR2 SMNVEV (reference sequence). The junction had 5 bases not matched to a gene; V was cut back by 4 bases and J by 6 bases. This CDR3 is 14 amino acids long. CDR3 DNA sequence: TGTGCCAGCAGTTATAGCGGGAGGGCCCGCGAGCAGTACTTC. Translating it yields CASSYSGRAREQYF.

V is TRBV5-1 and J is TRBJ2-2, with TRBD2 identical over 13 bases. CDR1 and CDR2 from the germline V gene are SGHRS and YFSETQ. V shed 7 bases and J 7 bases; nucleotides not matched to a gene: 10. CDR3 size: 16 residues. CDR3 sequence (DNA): TGCGCCAGCCAGAAACTAGCGGGAGGGAATATCGGGGAGCTGTTTTTT. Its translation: CASQKLAGGNIGELFF.

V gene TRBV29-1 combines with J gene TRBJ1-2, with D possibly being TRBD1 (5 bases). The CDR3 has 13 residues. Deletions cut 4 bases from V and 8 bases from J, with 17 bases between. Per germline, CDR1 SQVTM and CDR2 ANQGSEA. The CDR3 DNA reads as TGCAGCGTTGGACTGGTCAGGGCGCAAGGCTACACCTTC. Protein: CSVGLVRAQGYTF.

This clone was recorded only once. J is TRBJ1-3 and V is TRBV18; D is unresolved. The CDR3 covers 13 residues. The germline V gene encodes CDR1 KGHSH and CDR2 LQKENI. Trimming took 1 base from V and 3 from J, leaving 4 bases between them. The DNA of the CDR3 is TGTGCCAGCTCACCACTACTTGGAAACACCATATATTTT. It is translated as CASSPLLGNTIYF.

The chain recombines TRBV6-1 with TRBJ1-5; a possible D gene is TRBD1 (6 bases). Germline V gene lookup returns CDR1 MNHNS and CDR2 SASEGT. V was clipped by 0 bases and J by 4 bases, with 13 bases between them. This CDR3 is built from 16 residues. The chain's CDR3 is CASSEASGVLNQPQHF. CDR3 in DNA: TGTGCCAGCAGTGAAGCATCAGGGGTTCTTAATCAGCCCCAGCATTTT.

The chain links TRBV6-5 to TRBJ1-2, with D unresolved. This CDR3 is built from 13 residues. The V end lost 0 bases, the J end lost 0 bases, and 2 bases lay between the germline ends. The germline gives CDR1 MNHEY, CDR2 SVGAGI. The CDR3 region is CASSYSPNYGYTF. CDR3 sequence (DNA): TGTGCCAGCAGTTACTCACCTAACTATGGCTACACCTTC.

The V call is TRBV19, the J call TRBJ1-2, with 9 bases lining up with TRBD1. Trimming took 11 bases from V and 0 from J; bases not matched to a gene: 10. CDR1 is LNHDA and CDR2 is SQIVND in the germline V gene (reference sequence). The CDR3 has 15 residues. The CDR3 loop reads CAFEGQGFSNYGYTF. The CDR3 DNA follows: TGTGCCTTTGAGGGACAGGGATTTTCTAACTATGGCTACACCTTC. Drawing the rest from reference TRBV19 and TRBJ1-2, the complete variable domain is DGGITQSPKYLFRKEGQNVTLSCEQNLNHDAMYWYRQDPGQGLRLIYYSQIVNDFQKGDIAEGYSVSREKKESFPLTVTSAQKNPTAFYLCAFEGQGFSNYGYTFGSGTRLTVV.

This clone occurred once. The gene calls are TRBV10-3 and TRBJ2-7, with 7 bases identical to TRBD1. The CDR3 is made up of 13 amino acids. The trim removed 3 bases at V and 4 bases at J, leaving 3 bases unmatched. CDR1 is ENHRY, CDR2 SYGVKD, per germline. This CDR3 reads CAISELQGYEQYF. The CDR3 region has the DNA TGTGCCATCAGTGAATTACAGGGGTACGAGCAGTACTTC.